This T cell receptor (beta chain) originates from a study of neurological immune-mediated disorders. This clonotype was detected many times. The V and J ends lost 4 bases and 4 bases respectively, with 9 bases between them. Looked up from germline, CDR1 is SGHTS and CDR2 is YDEGEE. This CDR3 is built from 12 residues. MiXCR, run by TCRdb on the 5' RACE reads, gives a single entry per CDR3 protein. The repertoire holds 100,000 or so distinct CDR3 sequences, with 3% to 4% as singletons. The rearrangement links TRBV5-8 to TRBJ2-7; D might be TRBD1 or TRBD2, each matching 5 bases. The receptor comes from a young woman with multiple sclerosis. Specimen: PBMCs. This CDR3 is CASSKRGYEQYF. CDR3 DNA sequence: TGTGCCAGCAGCAAGAGGGGTTACGAGCAGTACTTC.